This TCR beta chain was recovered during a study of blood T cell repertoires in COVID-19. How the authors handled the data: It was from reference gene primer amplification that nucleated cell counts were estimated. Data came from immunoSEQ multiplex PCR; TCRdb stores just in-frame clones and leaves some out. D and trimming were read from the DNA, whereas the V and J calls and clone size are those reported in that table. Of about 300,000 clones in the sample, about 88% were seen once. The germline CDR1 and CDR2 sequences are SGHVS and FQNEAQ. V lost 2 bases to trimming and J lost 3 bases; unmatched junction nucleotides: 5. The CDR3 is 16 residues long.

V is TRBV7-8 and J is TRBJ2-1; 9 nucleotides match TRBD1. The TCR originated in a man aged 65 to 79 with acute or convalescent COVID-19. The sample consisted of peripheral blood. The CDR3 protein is CASSLRETGGYNEQFF. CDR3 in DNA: TGTGCCAGCAGCTTACGGGAGACAGGGGGCTACAATGAGCAGTTCTTC.